This TCR beta chain derives from a study of radiotherapy plus CTLA-4 blockade in lung cancer. Study-level information: With 25% to 40% of patients having disease control, objective responses were seen in less than 20%. Study-wide results and limits: Best predicting response, reportedly, were early blood T cell clone dynamics, with interferon-beta. Blood saw expansion of tumor-derived TCR clones after radiotherapy plus ipilimumab.

Those with chemo-refractory metastatic non-small-cell lung cancer were treated with focal radiation combined with CTLA-4 blockade using ipilimumab. The germline gives CDR1 MNHNS, CDR2 SASEGT. The CDR3 totals 16 residues. Trimming stripped 4 bases from V and 1 base from J, with 16 bases between. In regard to this clone: Its antigen is undetermined.

The protocol was immunoSEQ multiplex PCR, while the TCRdb copy is restricted to in-frame clones and leaves out a portion. The sample includes about 32,000 clones, 60% to 85% of them seen just once. The origin of this receptor is a human donor with non-small cell lung cancer that progressed on radiotherapy plus ipilimumab. Source: peripheral blood, taken from a patient treated with radiotherapy plus ipilimumab. The chain joins TRBV6-1 to TRBJ1-2, with D maybe TRBD1 (6 bases). DNA of the CDR3: TGTGCCAGCAGTGCCCGGGACAACCGGGGTAACTATGGCTACACCTTC. Translation gives CASSARDNRGNYGYTF.